This TCR beta chain came from a study of T cell responses to AZD1222 COVID-19 vaccine. Study results and limitations: Reports say nearly half of spike-specific TCRs go after unmutated variant regions. Repertoire collection took place solely once the T cell response had peaked.

The data were produced by immunoSEQ multiplex PCR, yet TCRdb's version contains in-frame clones alone and is incomplete. The repertoire includes 180,000 or so clones, roughly 91% of them detected once, and about 1% sits in the top ten. This CDR3 has 16 residues. Germline V gene data show CDR1 as SGHNT and CDR2 as YYREEE (reference sequence). J gave up 5 bases and V 4 bases, and 9 bases lay outside the gene matches. This clone was recorded once. What it recognizes is unknown. This sequence joins TRBV5-4 and TRBJ2-2; 9 nucleotides match TRBD2. The sequence came from an adult who received the MenACWY meningococcal vaccine as a control. Sequencing was performed on peripheral blood, taken 28 days after the second dose of the MenACWY control vaccine. For the CDR3, the DNA is TGTGCCAGCAGCCCTGGGCTAGCGGGGTGGACCGGGGAGCTGTTTTTT. Amino acids: CASSPGLAGWTGELFF.